A single sample is the source of the 31 T cell receptor beta chains below, sequenced in a study of post-analysis software for immune sequencing data (dated by TCRdb to the mid-2010s). Libraries were constructed by PCR. Sequencing was carried out with an Illumina HiSeq 2500. To reduce PCR and sequencing biases, unique molecular identifiers were built into the TCR beta cDNA libraries. TCRdb reprocessing: public reads trimmed at Q25 with fastp, clones called with MiXCR, in-frame beta chains kept. A single entry per CDR3 protein holds the most common genes and DNA from its merged rows. Across this sample there are about 770,000 distinct CDR3 sequences, with around 42% seen only once. Together, the top ten hold 4.9% of the sample. The research as a whole found: Significantly higher frequencies in patients than in controls were found for five TRBV segments, including TRBV5-6, TRBV5-1 and TRBV20-1.

Antigen specificity for these receptors is unknown. Source material: blood. Receptor source: a girl aged 5-17 years with multiple sclerosis.

This clonotype has a handful of counts. The J gene is TRBJ1-2, the V gene TRBV5-1; 8 positions match TRBD1. J lost 4 bases, V lost 0 bases, and 8 bases had no gene match. Germline V gene lookup returns CDR1 SGHRS and CDR2 YFSETQ. This CDR3 is built from 16 residues. For the CDR3, the DNA is TGCGCCAGCAGCTTGGGGACAGGGCCACGGACCTATGGCTACACCTTC. Protein: CASSLGTGPRTYGYTF.

This clonotype was seen more than once but under ten times. The CDR3 nucleotides are TGTGCCAGCAGCTCGGGCGCAGCCCCCTATGGCTACACCTTC. It specifies CASSSGAAPYGYTF. The gene calls are TRBV5-5 and TRBJ1-2; D ambiguous. Germline V gene lookup returns CDR1 SGHKS and CDR2 YYEKEE (reference sequence). CDR3 length: 14 amino acids. V lost 3 bases to trimming and J lost 4 bases, with 13 bases between them. The full variable domain, its missing parts supplied by reference TRBV5-5 and TRBJ1-2, is DAGVTQSPTHLIKTRGQQVTLRCSPISGHKSVSWYQQVLGQGPQFIFQYYEKEERGRGNFPDRFSARQFPNYSSELNVNALLLGDSALYLCASSSGAAPYGYTFGSGTRLTVV.

V usage is TRBV20-1 and J usage is TRBJ2-5; D is ambiguous. The J call may be incorrect, as the DNA end agrees better with TRBJ2-4. The CDR3 consists of 13 residues. The germline CDR1 and CDR2 sequences are DFQATT and SNEGSKA (reference sequence). The CDR3 region has the DNA TGCAGTGCTAACCTACCGTCAAAAAACATTCAGTACTTC. Amino acid sequence: CSANLPSKNIQYF.

The chain recombines TRBV7-9 with TRBJ1-6; TRBD1 matches at 10 bases. The CDR3 is 18 residues long. Trimming cost V 0 bases and J 4 bases; bases outside gene matches: 6. CDR1 and CDR2 (germline): SEHNR, FQNEAQ (reference sequence). CDR3 region: CASSLARGTGDYNSPLHF. The DNA for the CDR3 is TGTGCCAGCAGCTTAGCCAGGGGGACAGGGGATTATAATTCACCCCTCCACTTT.

This clonotype was seen only once. This sequence joins TRBV20-1 and TRBJ1-5; a possible D gene is TRBD1 (5 bases). The CDR3 is 14 amino acids. Germline values: CDR1 DFQATT, CDR2 SNEGSKA (reference sequence). V was clipped by 0 bases and J by 7 bases, with 13 bases between them. The CDR3 nucleotides are TGCAGTGCTAGAGATGGAGGGGTGATGCAGCCCCAGCATTTT. Translating it yields CSARDGGVMQPQHF.

The CDR3 DNA reads as TGTGCCAGCAGTTTAGGGGTCGGCGATGAGCAGTTCTTC. Protein: CASSLGVGDEQFF. The V call is TRBV12-3 or TRBV12-4, the J call TRBJ2-1; D unclear. The CDR3 runs 13 residues. Trimming took off 1 base at V and 8 bases at J, with 9 bases between the two ends.

Worth noting for this clonotype: The junction departs from germline at one end; a sequencing error may be responsible. The chain is built from TRBV4-2 and TRBJ2-1; 9 positions match TRBD2. This CDR3 spans 17 amino acids. The germline V gene has CDR1 LGHNA and CDR2 YNFKEQ. Here the CDR3 DNA reads TGTGCTAGCAGCCAAGAGAGCCGGACTAGCGACTACAATGAGCAGTTCTTC. As protein: CASSQESRTSDYNEQFF.

This clonotype was observed a single time. The V call is TRBV30, the J call TRBJ1-5; tentative D call: TRBD1 (5 bases). CDR3 size: 12 residues. Germline values: CDR1 GTSNPN, CDR2 SVGIG (reference sequence). V lost 3 bases and J lost 7, with 10 bases in between. CDR3 in amino acids: CAWSMGGQPQHF. The CDR3 DNA reads as TGTGCCTGGAGCATGGGGGGACAGCCCCAGCATTTT. Using reference TRBV30 and TRBJ1-5 for the parts outside the CDR3, the full variable domain is SQTIHQWPATLVQPVGSPLSLECTVEGTSNPNLYWYRQAAGRGLQLLFYSVGIGQISSEVPQNLSASRPQDRQFILSSKKLLLSDSGFYLCAWSMGGQPQHFGDGTRLSIL.

The sample holds a few counts of this clonotype. This chain joins TRBV29-1 and TRBJ2-3, with D uncertain. The CDR3 loop spans 11 amino acids. Germline values: CDR1 SQVTM, CDR2 ANQGSEA. Trimming stripped 4 bases from V and 3 bases from J, with 5 bases between. The CDR3 here is CSVGWTDTQYF. Written as DNA, the CDR3 is TGCAGCGTTGGCTGGACAGATACGCAGTATTTT.

V gene TRBV20-1 combines with J gene TRBJ2-3; 12 bases fit TRBD2. The CDR3 is 15 amino acids. Germline CDR1 DFQATT, CDR2 SNEGSKA (reference sequence). Trimming removed 7 bases from V and 6 bases from J; junction bases left unmatched: 11. The CDR3 sequence: CSGVPGTSGRDTQYF. The CDR3 DNA is TGCAGTGGAGTACCCGGGACTAGCGGGCGGGATACGCAGTATTTT.

This clonotype occurred a few times. The chain is built from TRBV6-6 and TRBJ2-1, with no clear D. The CDR3 has 16 amino acids. The V and J ends lost 3 bases and 5 bases respectively, with 17 bases between them. The germline gives CDR1 MNHNY, CDR2 SVGAGI (reference sequence). CDR3 sequence: CASSYGHLALDNEQFF. Written as DNA, the CDR3 is TGTGCCAGCAGTTATGGCCACCTGGCGTTGGACAATGAGCAGTTCTTC.

In its sample, this clonotype was seen once. The chain joins TRBV28 to TRBJ2-2; maybe TRBD1 (6 bases). The CDR3 contains 17 residues. Per germline, CDR1 MDHEN and CDR2 SYDVKM. The V end was cut by 1 base, the J end by 3 bases, with 15 bases between. CDR3 sequence (DNA): TGTGCCAGCAGTTTATCAGCGTTCAGGGGTTACACCGGGGAGCTGTTTTTT. Translation gives CASSLSAFRGYTGELFF. The full variable domain, rest sourced from reference TRBV28 and TRBJ2-2, is DVKVTQSSRYLVKRTGEKVFLECVQDMDHENMFWYRQDPGLGLRLIYFSYDVKMKEKGDIPEGYSVSREKKERFSLILESASTNQTSMYLCASSLSAFRGYTGELFFGEGSRLTVL.

This chain connects TRBV12-5 to TRBJ2-1; D perhaps matches TRBD2 (5 bases). CDR3 length: 15 amino acids. Looked up from germline, CDR1 is LGHNT and CDR2 is FRNRAP. The germline V and J ends were trimmed by 2 bases and 8 bases, with 16 bases remaining between them. The CDR3 reads CASGLMGASTDEQFF. As DNA, the CDR3 is TGTGCTAGTGGTTTGATGGGAGCTTCCACGGATGAGCAGTTCTTC.

This clonotype was counted once. At one end the junction does not follow the germline gene, possibly because of a read error. The chain joins TRBV15 to TRBJ2-7; D remains unclear. In germline, CDR1 is LNHNV, CDR2 YYDKDF (reference sequence). This CDR3 comprises 15 residues. Here the CDR3 DNA reads TGTGCCACCAGTAGAGACGGCGTTGGGGCCTACGAGCAGTACTTC. This translates into CATSRDGVGAYEQYF. Full variable domain (remainder filled in from reference TRBV15 and TRBJ2-7): DAMVIQNPRYQVTQFGKPVTLSCSQTLNHNVMYWYQQKSSQAPKLLFHYYDKDFNNEADTPDNFQSRRPNTSFCFLDIRSPGLGDTAMYLCATSRDGVGAYEQYFGPGTRLTVT.

This chain uses TRBV4-1 with TRBJ2-4, with 11 bases that match TRBD2. The CDR3 contains 17 residues. Germline assignment: CDR1 MGHRA and CDR2 YSYEKL. Trimming at V came to 0 bases and at J to 0 bases, leaving 1 base not matched to a gene. The CDR3 nucleotides read TGCGCCAGCAGCCAAGACCTAGCGGGAGGAGCCAAAAACATTCAGTACTTC. Translating it yields CASSQDLAGGAKNIQYF.

In the case of this clonotype: Germline is not matched at one junction end, which may reflect a read error. V usage is TRBV20-1 and J usage is TRBJ2-7; TRBD2 aligns across 9 bases. Germline V CDR1 and CDR2: DFQATT, SNEGSKA (reference sequence). The CDR3 length is 14 residues. The CDR3 loop reads CSASGREGLYERYF. CDR3 coding DNA: TGCAGTGCTAGTGGGCGGGAGGGCCTCTACGAGCGGTACTTC.

The chain employs TRBV3-1 and TRBJ1-2; D uncertain. V gave up 2 bases and J gave up 0 bases, with 10 bases separating them. CDR3 length: 15 amino acids. CDR1 LGHDT and CDR2 YNNKEL come from the germline V gene (reference sequence). CDR3 residues: CASSQRPKANYGYTF. The CDR3 DNA is TGTGCCAGCAGCCAACGACCTAAAGCTAACTATGGCTACACCTTC.

This clonotype was counted a few times. The chain employs TRBV7-3 and TRBJ2-5; no clear D gene. CDR1 and CDR2 from the germline V gene are SGHTA and FQGTGA. There are 16 residues in the CDR3. V shed 4 bases and J shed 0 bases, with 15 bases lying between them. CDR3 sequence: CASSSRRWEHQETQYF. The DNA of the CDR3 is TGTGCCAGCAGCTCACGTCGGTGGGAACACCAAGAGACCCAGTACTTC.

There are a few counts of this clonotype. This chain uses TRBV4-1 with TRBJ2-3, with 9 bases matching TRBD2. This CDR3 spans 16 amino acids. CDR1 is MGHRA, CDR2 YSYEKL, per germline. V was clipped by 2 bases and J by 1 base; unmatched bases: 4. CDR3 amino acids: CASSQLAGAGTDTQYF. The CDR3, as DNA: TGCGCCAGCAGCCAATTAGCGGGAGCGGGCACAGATACGCAGTATTTT.

Only one count was recorded for this clonotype. The rearrangement uses TRBV7-8 and TRBJ2-7; D possibly corresponds to TRBD2 (5 bases). V was shortened by 5 bases and J by 0 bases, with 14 bases between the two germline ends. This CDR3 region has 15 residues. CDR1 is SGHVS, CDR2 FQNEAQ, per germline. CDR3 amino acids: CASSHRGPHSYEQYF. The CDR3 DNA reads as TGTGCCAGCAGCCACCGAGGGCCCCACTCCTACGAGCAGTACTTC.

CDR3 loop: CASSPGLAGTTDTQYF. The CDR3 nucleotides read TGCGCCAGCAGCCCTGGCCTAGCGGGGACCACAGATACGCAGTATTTT. This chain connects TRBV5-1 to TRBJ2-3, with TRBD2 matching over 9 bases. The CDR3 spans 16 residues. Per germline, CDR1 SGHRS and CDR2 YFSETQ. Unmatched junction bases numbered 8, after V lost 4 bases and J lost 2 bases.

The chain joins TRBV6-8 to TRBJ2-7; D is perhaps TRBD2 (6 bases). This CDR3 spans 14 amino acids. Germline V CDR1 and CDR2: MNHGY, SAAAGT. CDR3 loop: CVSLGGKASYEQYF. The CDR3 DNA sequence: TGTGTCAGTCTGGGCGGGAAGGCCTCCTACGAGCAGTACTTC.

The CDR3 DNA follows: TGTGCCAGCAGTGGGGGACAGGGGGCGCCCACTGAAGCTTTCTTT. Translating it yields CASSGGQGAPTEAFF. The chain links TRBV25-1 to TRBJ1-1, with 12 bases fitting TRBD1. The junction had 4 bases not matched to a gene; V was cut back by 4 bases and J by 4 bases. CDR3 length equals 15 residues. The germline gives CDR1 MGHDK, CDR2 SYGVNS. Complete variable domain (other parts from reference TRBV25-1 and TRBJ1-1): EADIYQTPRYLVIGTGKKITLECSQTMGHDKMYWYQQDPGMELHLIHYSYGVNSTEKGDLSSESTVSRIRTEHFPLTLESARPSHTSQYLCASSGGQGAPTEAFFGQGTRLTVV.

The V gene is TRBV6-6, the J gene TRBJ2-7, with 7 bases identical to TRBD1. The CDR3 is 14 amino acids. Germline CDR1 and CDR2: MNHNY and SVGAGI (reference sequence). The V segment lost 2 bases and the J segment 3 bases; nucleotides outside the gene matches: 4. The CDR3 reads CASSYVQGSYEQYF. Written as DNA, the CDR3 is TGTGCCAGCAGTTACGTACAGGGGAGCTACGAGCAGTACTTC.

This clonotype has just one count. The chain recombines TRBV5-1 with TRBJ2-5; D might be TRBD1 or TRBD2, each matching 6 bases. V was trimmed by 1 base and J by 5 bases, leaving 15 bases between them. This CDR3 has 15 amino acids. From germline, CDR1 is SGHRS and CDR2 YFSETQ. CDR3 residues: CASSLSRGLGETQYF. The CDR3 DNA reads TGCGCCAGCAGCTTGAGCCGGGGGCTCGGTGAGACCCAGTACTTC.

This clonotype was counted between two and nine times. The V gene is TRBV20-1, the J gene TRBJ2-5, with 8 nucleotides matching TRBD2. The CDR3 spans 15 residues. With 3 bases clipped from V and 6 bases from J, the junction kept 12 bases outside the gene matches. The V gene's germline CDR1 is DFQATT and CDR2 SNEGSKA (reference sequence). CDR3 in DNA: TGCAGTGCTAGGGACAGCGGGAGATCGATTAAGACCCAGTACTTC. It codes for CSARDSGRSIKTQYF.

The chain combines TRBV9 with TRBJ1-2, with D possibly TRBD1 on 5 matching bases. CDR1 SGDLS and CDR2 YYNGEE come from the germline V gene. Trimming took off 0 bases at V and 6 bases at J, with 21 bases between the two ends. The CDR3 is 17 residues long. The CDR3 coding sequence is TGTGCCAGCAGCGTAGCTTATCGGAGGGGTCCCAGGAATGGCTACACCTTC. Its translation: CASSVAYRRGPRNGYTF.

This clonotype was seen a few times. J is TRBJ1-2 and V is TRBV4-3, with 7 bases identical to TRBD1. V trimming: 0 bases; J trimming: 4 bases; junction bases outside the gene matches: 11. From germline, CDR1 is LGHNA and CDR2 YSLEER. The CDR3 has 17 residues. Here the CDR3 DNA reads TGCGCCAGCAGCCAAGATCTGGAGGACAGGACCCTCTATGGCTACACCTTC. This sequence encodes CASSQDLEDRTLYGYTF.

The chain recombines TRBV9 with TRBJ2-4; TRBD2 aligns across 9 bases. The DNA matches TRBJ2-7 better at its end, which makes the J call doubtful. CDR3 size: 15 residues. CDR1 is SGDLS, CDR2 YYNGEE, per germline. The DNA of the CDR3 is TGTGCCAGCAGCGCAGGGGGACTAGCAGACTACGAGCAGTACTTC. Translated, it gives CASSAGGLADYEQYF.

This chain joins TRBV10-3 and TRBJ2-3, with a tentative D call TRBD1 (5 bases). There are 16 residues in the CDR3. Germline V CDR1 and CDR2: ENHRY, SYGVKD. V lost 3 bases, J lost 0 bases, and 13 bases lay in between. CDR3 nucleotides: TGTGCCATCAGTGACCCGGGTGGGGCCAGCACAGATACGCAGTATTTT. Translated: CAISDPGGASTDTQYF.

This clonotype was seen only a few times. The chain carries TRBV5-1 and TRBJ2-7; D is unresolved. Between the trimmed V and J ends, which lost 1 base and 2 bases, there was a span of 10 bases. Germline CDR1 SGHRS, CDR2 YFSETQ. This CDR3 has 14 amino acids. CDR3 bases: TGCGCCAGCAGCTTGCACGCGACCCCCTACGAGCAGTACTTC. This sequence encodes CASSLHATPYEQYF.